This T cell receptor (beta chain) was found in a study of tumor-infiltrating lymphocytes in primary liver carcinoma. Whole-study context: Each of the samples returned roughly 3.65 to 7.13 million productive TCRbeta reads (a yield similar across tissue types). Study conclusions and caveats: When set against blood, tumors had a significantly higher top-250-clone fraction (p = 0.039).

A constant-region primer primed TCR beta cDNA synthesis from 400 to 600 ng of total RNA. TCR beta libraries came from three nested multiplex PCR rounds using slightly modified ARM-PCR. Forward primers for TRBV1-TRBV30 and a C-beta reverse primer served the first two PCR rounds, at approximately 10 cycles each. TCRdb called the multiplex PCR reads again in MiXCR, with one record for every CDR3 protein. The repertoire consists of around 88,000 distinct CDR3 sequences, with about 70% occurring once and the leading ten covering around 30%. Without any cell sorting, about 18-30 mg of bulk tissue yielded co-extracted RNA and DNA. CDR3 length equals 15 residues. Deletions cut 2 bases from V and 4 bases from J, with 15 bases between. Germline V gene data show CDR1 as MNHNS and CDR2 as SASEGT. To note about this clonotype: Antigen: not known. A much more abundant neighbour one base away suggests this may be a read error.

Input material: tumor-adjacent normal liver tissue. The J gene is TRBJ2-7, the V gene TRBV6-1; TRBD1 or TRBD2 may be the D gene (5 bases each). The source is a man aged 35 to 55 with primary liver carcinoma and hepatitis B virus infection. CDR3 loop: CASSERIERGYEQYF. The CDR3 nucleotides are TGTGCCAGCAGTGAACGAATCGAGAGGGGTTACGAGCAGTACTTC.